This T cell receptor (beta chain) was sequenced for a study of siplizumab effects on memory and regulatory T cells. Trimming pared 7 bases from V and 8 bases from J, leaving 32 bases between. The CDR3 runs 18 residues. In germline, CDR1 is SNHLY, CDR2 FYNNEI. Assayed TCR templates numbered some 9.3 x 10^4 for each sample. Clones were sequenced by immunoSEQ multiplex PCR, and TCRdb holds only the in-frame ones, with some missing. The sample includes some 62,000 clones, around 78% of them seen just once. About this clone itself: Its cognate antigen is unknown.

Unstimulated naive, memory, effector memory and TEMRA subsets were sequenced, and this was done in three donor pairs. The study's findings and limits: Controls showed an average of 26.9% Treg-derived mappable alloreactive CD4+ clones, while siplizumab showed nearly 70%.

Source material: memory CD4+ T cells sorted from blood. The genes are TRBV2 and TRBJ1-2; TRBD1 is a possible D gene (6 bases). The origin of this receptor is a human donor in good health. CDR3 amino acids: CASTRGGGSGTTRGGYTF. CDR3 bases: TGTGCCAGCACTAGAGGAGGCGGTTCGGGGACAACCCGTGGGGGCTACACCTTC.